This note documents a single T cell receptor beta chain sequence. The data belong to a study of T cell changes during pregnancy in multiple sclerosis. The germline V gene has CDR1 SGHDT and CDR2 YYEEEE. J gave up 0 bases and V 3 bases, and 6 bases lay outside the gene matches. The CDR3 sequence is 16 residues long. Only in-frame clones appear in the TCRdb table, and some are missing; sequencing was by immunoSEQ multiplex PCR. The sample holds about 43,000 clones; 90% are singletons and the top ten take about 4.5%. This clonotype was obtained from a female donor in good health, enrolled as a control in a pregnancy study. This rearrangement joins TRBV5-6 to TRBJ2-1; 7 positions match TRBD1. The material was peripheral blood, obtained in the second trimester of pregnancy. CDR3 DNA sequence: TGTGCCAGCAGCTACCCGACAGGGAGCTCCTACAATGAGCAGTTCTTC. It specifies CASSYPTGSSYNEQFF.